A single sample gave rise to the 21 T cell receptor beta chains below, sequenced in a study of cytomegalovirus exposure and HLA in healthy donors. The data were produced by immunoSEQ multiplex PCR, yet TCRdb's version contains in-frame clones alone and is incomplete. The sample yields hundreds of thousands of clones, about 90% seen once. The specimen was PBMCs. These receptors were collected from a man younger than 35 in good health and CMV-seropositive.

The V and J genes are TRBV6-5 and TRBJ2-2; 12 nucleotides line up with TRBD2. CDR1 and CDR2 (germline): MNHEY, SVGAGI. The trim removed 5 bases at V and 7 bases at J, leaving 5 bases unmatched. The CDR3 has 15 residues. The CDR3, as DNA: TGTGCCAGCAGTCGTCGACTAGCGGGAGACGGGGAGCTGTTTTTT. Its translation: CASSRRLAGDGELFF.

This clone occurred once. V and J are TRBV27 and TRBJ1-5; possibly TRBD1 for D (6 bases). The V gene lost 6 bases and the J gene lost 4 bases, with 10 bases spanning the gap. Per germline, CDR1 MNHEY and CDR2 SMNVEV (reference sequence). This CDR3 region has 13 residues. This chain's CDR3 is CASRPGVNQPQHF. In DNA, the CDR3 is TGTGCCAGCAGACCAGGGGTGAATCAGCCCCAGCATTTT.

This clone showed up just a few times. Mismatch with germline at one junction end may stem from a read error. The chain is built from TRBV28 and TRBJ1-5; D uncertain. Germline-derived CDR1 and CDR2 are MDHEN and SYDVKM. The CDR3 has 13 residues. The CDR3 DNA reads TGTGCCAGCAGTAACGCACTACGGCGATACGGGGATTTT. It encodes CASSNALRRYGDF. Full variable domain (missing parts from reference TRBV28 and TRBJ1-5): DVKVTQSSRYLVKRTGEKVFLECVQDMDHENMFWYRQDPGLGLRLIYFSYDVKMKEKGDIPEGYSVSREKKERFSLILESASTNQTSMYLCASSNALRRYGDFGDGTRLSIL.

This sequence joins TRBV18 and TRBJ2-7; no firm D call. V was shortened by 3 bases and J by 2 bases, with 11 bases between the two germline ends. Looked up from germline, CDR1 is KGHSH and CDR2 is LQKENI. The CDR3 has 14 residues. The CDR3 region is CASSPNILTYEQYF. The CDR3, as DNA: TGTGCCAGCTCACCCAACATTCTAACCTACGAGCAGTACTTC.

V is TRBV29-1 and J is TRBJ1-2, with TRBD1 as a possible D gene (6 bases). The CDR3 loop spans 14 amino acids. Trimming took off 5 bases at V and 0 bases at J, with 13 bases between the two ends. CDR1 is SQVTM, CDR2 ANQGSEA, per germline. Here the CDR3 reads CSVSWEGANYGYTF. The CDR3, as DNA: TGCAGCGTTTCATGGGAGGGGGCTAACTATGGCTACACCTTC.

The chain is built from TRBV30 and TRBJ1-4; D ambiguous. Trimming cost V 3 bases and J 6 bases, with 11 bases left between them. The CDR3 runs to 13 residues. Germline V gene data show CDR1 as GTSNPN and CDR2 as SVGIG (reference sequence). CDR3 bases: TGTGCCTGGAGGGGATTAGGGTATGAAAAACTGTTTTTT. The encoded protein is CAWRGLGYEKLFF.

CDR3 protein: CASSARTSANTDTQYF. The CDR3 DNA sequence: TGTGCCAGCAGCGCCAGGACTAGCGCGAACACAGATACGCAGTATTTT. The chain uses TRBV7-9 and TRBJ2-3, with 9 bases aligning to TRBD2. This CDR3 is 16 amino acids long. Germline V gene lookup returns CDR1 SEHNR and CDR2 FQNEAQ (reference sequence). The trim removed 5 bases at V and 2 bases at J, leaving 8 bases unmatched.

The V and J genes are TRBV13 and TRBJ2-7; either TRBD1 or TRBD2 may supply D (5 bases each). The CDR3 has 14 amino acids. V was clipped by 3 bases and J by 4 bases, with 13 bases between them. Germline V CDR1 and CDR2: PRHDT, FYEKMQ (reference sequence). The CDR3 nucleotides read TGTGCCAGCAGCTTCGGGACGGCCGATTACGAGCAGTACTTC. Its translation is CASSFGTADYEQYF.

The DNA for the CDR3 is TGCGCCAGCAGCTCTTTTACAGGGAGCTCCTACGAGCAGTACTTC. Its protein product is CASSSFTGSSYEQYF. The chain combines TRBV5-1 with TRBJ2-7; weak D call: TRBD1 (6 bases). This CDR3 is 15 amino acids long. Per the germline V gene, CDR1 is SGHRS and CDR2 is YFSETQ. V lost 3 bases, J lost 0 bases, and 13 bases lay in between.

The CDR3 loop is CASSRLAGVDEQFF. In nucleotides, the CDR3 is TGTGCCAGCAGTCGACTAGCGGGAGTGGATGAGCAGTTCTTC. The rearrangement links TRBV11-3 to TRBJ2-1, with 12 bases identical to TRBD2. Germline-derived CDR1 and CDR2 are SGHNT and YENEEA. Trimming removed 6 bases from V and 8 bases from J; junction bases left unmatched: 5. CDR3 length: 14 amino acids.

The chain uses TRBV29-1 and TRBJ1-5; no reliable D call. The CDR3 contains 12 residues. Trimming removed 4 bases from V and 2 bases from J, with 6 bases in between. CDR1 is SQVTM, CDR2 ANQGSEA, per germline. In DNA, the CDR3 is TGCAGCGTTGTCCAGGGCAATCAGCCCCAGCATTTT. It specifies CSVVQGNQPQHF.

This clone was counted a few times. The J gene is TRBJ2-5, the V gene TRBV7-2, with D unclear. Trimming took 2 bases from V and 4 from J, leaving 8 bases between them. Looked up from germline, CDR1 is SGHTA and CDR2 is FQGNSA. The CDR3 totals 13 residues. The CDR3, as DNA: TGTGCCAGCAGCTTAAGTCTAGGAGAGACCCAGTACTTC. This translates into CASSLSLGETQYF.

This chain connects TRBV6-1 to TRBJ1-2; 7 nucleotides line up with TRBD1. CDR1 and CDR2 from the germline V gene are MNHNS and SASEGT. The length of the CDR3 is 16 residues. The V gene end was trimmed by 2 bases and the J gene end by 3 bases; junction bases not matched to a gene: 9. In DNA form, the CDR3 reads TGTGCCAGCAGTGAAACAGGGGCCACCCCTTACTATGGCTACACCTTC. This codes for CASSETGATPYYGYTF.

The J gene is TRBJ2-5, the V gene TRBV5-1, with 7 bases that match TRBD1. The germline V gene has CDR1 SGHRS and CDR2 YFSETQ. V was pared by 1 base and J by 4 bases, with 1 base of the junction left unmatched. The length of the CDR3 is 13 residues. The CDR3 coding sequence is TGCGCCAGCAGCTTGACAGGGGCAGAGACCCAGTACTTC. This sequence encodes CASSLTGAETQYF.

The CDR3 DNA is TGTGCCAGCACCCTCCGCGGGGGATCGGGCGGCTACACCTTC. Translated, it gives CASTLRGGSGGYTF. V gene TRBV27 combines with J gene TRBJ1-2; possible D gene TRBD1, 5 bases. V shed 7 bases and J shed 8 bases, with 20 bases lying between them. Germline V gene lookup returns CDR1 MNHEY and CDR2 SMNVEV (reference sequence). The length of the CDR3 is 14 residues.

The gene calls are TRBV27 and TRBJ2-3; no clear D gene. Germline V lookup: CDR1 MNHEY, CDR2 SMNVEV (reference sequence). The CDR3 is 13 amino acids. V lost 6 bases and J lost 1, with 8 bases in between. The CDR3 nucleotides read TGTGCCAGCAGGTATTCTGGCACAGATACGCAGTATTTT. Protein product: CASRYSGTDTQYF.

The chain employs TRBV5-1 and TRBJ2-3, with 13 bases fitting TRBD2. The ends lost 3 bases at V and 0 bases at J; junction bases unmatched: 4. CDR1 is SGHRS and CDR2 is YFSETQ in the germline V gene. This CDR3 has 17 residues. CDR3 nucleotide sequence: TGCGCCAGCAGCTCGGGACTAGCGGGACCTAGCACAGATACGCAGTATTTT. Translation: CASSSGLAGPSTDTQYF.

This sequence joins TRBV28 and TRBJ1-5; D not resolved. The length of the CDR3 is 14 residues. Trimming cost V 6 bases and J 5 bases, with 14 bases left between them. Germline CDR1 reads MDHEN; CDR2 reads SYDVKM. CDR3 sequence reads: CASSPSSGDQPQHF. The CDR3, as DNA: TGTGCCAGCAGCCCGAGCAGCGGGGATCAGCCCCAGCATTTT.

This clone was detected a few times. The V gene is TRBV30, the J gene TRBJ1-1; D perhaps matches TRBD1 (5 bases). This CDR3 region has 14 residues. The V and J ends lost 5 bases and 4 bases respectively, with 17 bases between them. In germline, CDR1 is GTSNPN, CDR2 SVGIG (reference sequence). CDR3 residues: CAWGSGRVITEAFF. The CDR3 coding sequence is TGTGCCTGGGGGTCGGGCAGGGTGATCACTGAAGCTTTCTTT.

V gene TRBV19 combines with J gene TRBJ2-7; D gene unclear. CDR1 is LNHDA, CDR2 SQIVND, per germline (reference sequence). V was pared by 1 base and J by 3 bases, with 10 bases between. The CDR3 is 14 residues long. This CDR3 reads CASSIVLDYYEQYF. The CDR3 DNA sequence: TGTGCCAGTAGTATAGTTCTGGATTACTACGAGCAGTACTTC.

The chain combines TRBV5-1 with TRBJ1-1; 11 bases fit TRBD1. Germline-derived CDR1 and CDR2 are SGHRS and YFSETQ. With V trimmed by 0 bases and J by 5 bases, 6 bases remained unmatched. The CDR3 runs to 16 residues. DNA of the CDR3: TGCGCCAGCAGCTTGGGTGTCCGGGACAGGGGGACTGAAGCTTTCTTT. Translated, it gives CASSLGVRDRGTEAFF.